The rows below give T cell receptor beta chains drawn from one sample of a study of blood T cell repertoires in COVID-19. The table came from immunoSEQ multiplex PCR; TCRdb's copy has only in-frame clones and leaves some out. The sample lists 360,000 or so clones, roughly 84% occurring once. The sample was PBMCs or T cells enriched from blood (not recorded which). These receptors were obtained from a young woman who had recovered from COVID-19. The CDR3 runs from the conserved cysteine through the conserved F or W. D genes are given only for firm matches. Size tells how often a clone was seen (once, few, many) or the class of an expanded clone, and some rows leave it out.

J gene: TRBJ2-7; CDR3 length: 16; D gene: NA; V gene: TRBV6-2/TRBV6-3; clone size: NA; CDR3 DNA: TGTGCCAGCAGTTACTCCCAGGACACCTCCTCCTACGAGCAGTACTTC; CDR3 protein: CASSYSQDTSSYEQYF
J gene: TRBJ2-2; CDR3 length: 15; D gene: NA; V gene: TRBV9; clone size: NA; CDR3 DNA: TGTGCCAGCAGCGGTGCAAGAGCCAACACCGGGGAGCTGTTTTTT; CDR3 protein: CASSGARANTGELFF
J gene: TRBJ2-1; CDR3 length: 17; D gene: NA; V gene: TRBV21-1; clone size: once; CDR3 DNA: TGTGCCAGCAGCAATCTAAGAGAGGGACTAGCGGGATTGGGGCAGTTCTTC; CDR3 protein: CASSNLREGLAGLGQFF
J gene: TRBJ2-7; CDR3 length: 14; D gene: NA; V gene: TRBV19; clone size: NA; CDR3 DNA: TGTGCCAGTAGTATGGGGAGTACTACCTACGAGCAGTACTTC; CDR3 protein: CASSMGSTTYEQYF
J gene: TRBJ2-3; CDR3 length: 16; D gene: TRBD2; V gene: TRBV4-2; clone size: NA; CDR3 DNA: TGTGCCAGCAGCCAGCCTCTAGCGGAGGGCACAGATACGCAGTATTTT; CDR3 protein: CASSQPLAEGTDTQYF
J gene: TRBJ2-5; CDR3 length: 13; D gene: NA; V gene: TRBV18; clone size: NA; CDR3 DNA: TGTGCCAGCTCACCGTCCGTAGTGGAGACCCAGTACTTC; CDR3 protein: CASSPSVVETQYF
J gene: TRBJ1-1; CDR3 length: 14; D gene: TRBD1; V gene: TRBV29-1; clone size: many; CDR3 DNA: TGCAGCGTGACCTCCCACGGACAGGGATCTGAAGCTTTCTTT; CDR3 protein: CSVTSHGQGSEAFF
J gene: TRBJ2-2; CDR3 length: 12; D gene: NA; V gene: TRBV2; clone size: NA; CDR3 DNA: TGTGCCAGCACCAGGGCGACCGGGGAGCTGTTTTTT; CDR3 protein: CASTRATGELFF
J gene: TRBJ1-2; CDR3 length: 16; D gene: NA; V gene: TRBV5-4; clone size: NA; CDR3 DNA: TGTGCCAGCAGCCCTGGGGGCTCATTCTCTAACTATGGCTACACCTTC; CDR3 protein: CASSPGGSFSNYGYTF
J gene: TRBJ1-4; CDR3 length: 14; D gene: NA; V gene: TRBV5-6; clone size: once; CDR3 DNA: TGTGCCAGCAGCTGGATCGCGGGGGGCGAAAAACTGTTTTTT; CDR3 protein: CASSWIAGGEKLFF
J gene: TRBJ1-5; CDR3 length: 15; D gene: NA; V gene: TRBV2; clone size: NA; CDR3 DNA: TGTGCCAGCTCCACTGACAGTTATAGCAATCAGCCCCAGCATTTT; CDR3 protein: CASSTDSYSNQPQHF
J gene: TRBJ2-7; CDR3 length: 14; D gene: TRBD1; V gene: TRBV13; clone size: NA; CDR3 DNA: TGTGCCAGCAGCTCCCTGGGACAGGGCTACGAGCAGTACTTC; CDR3 protein: CASSSLGQGYEQYF
J gene: TRBJ1-1; CDR3 length: 15; D gene: NA; V gene: TRBV27; clone size: NA; CDR3 DNA: TGTGCCAGCAGTTTACAGGGTAACATGAACACTGAAGCTTTCTTT; CDR3 protein: CASSLQGNMNTEAFF
J gene: TRBJ2-1; CDR3 length: 17; D gene: TRBD2; V gene: TRBV19; clone size: NA; CDR3 DNA: TGTGCCAGTAGTATCGACGGACTAGCGGGAATTTACAATGAGCAGTTCTTC; CDR3 protein: CASSIDGLAGIYNEQFF
J gene: TRBJ1-5; CDR3 length: 13; D gene: NA; V gene: TRBV7-9; clone size: NA; CDR3 DNA: TGTGCCAGCAGCTTAAGCGATTCCCAGCCCCAGCATTTT; CDR3 protein: CASSLSDSQPQHF
J gene: TRBJ1-1; CDR3 length: 13; D gene: TRBD1; V gene: TRBV7-9; clone size: NA; CDR3 DNA: TGTGCCAGCAGCTCCCAGGGGGCCACTGAAGCTTTCTTT; CDR3 protein: CASSSQGATEAFF
J gene: TRBJ2-1; CDR3 length: 17; D gene: TRBD2; V gene: TRBV28; clone size: NA; CDR3 DNA: TGTGCCAGCAGTTTATGGACTAGCGGGAGCGCCTACAATGAGCAGTTCTTC; CDR3 protein: CASSLWTSGSAYNEQFF
J gene: TRBJ2-7; CDR3 length: 14; D gene: TRBD2; V gene: TRBV9; clone size: NA; CDR3 DNA: TGTGCCAGCAGCGTAGCTCTGGGGAGGGACGAGCAGTACTTC; CDR3 protein: CASSVALGRDEQYF
J gene: TRBJ2-7; CDR3 length: 13; D gene: TRBD2; V gene: TRBV20-1; clone size: NA; CDR3 DNA: TGCAGTGCTAGTAAGCGGGACTCCTACGAGCAGTACTTC; CDR3 protein: CSASKRDSYEQYF
J gene: TRBJ2-5; CDR3 length: 14; D gene: NA; V gene: TRBV7-8; clone size: NA; CDR3 DNA: TGTGCCAGCAGCTTGCGGTTCGGCCAAGAGACCCAGTACTTC; CDR3 protein: CASSLRFGQETQYF
J gene: TRBJ2-1; CDR3 length: 15; D gene: NA; V gene: TRBV7-6; clone size: NA; CDR3 DNA: TGTGCCAGCAGCTTAGCGCCATCGGGGAGGAATGAGCAGTTCTTC; CDR3 protein: CASSLAPSGRNEQFF
J gene: TRBJ1-6; CDR3 length: 14; D gene: NA; V gene: TRBV5-1; clone size: NA; CDR3 DNA: TGCGCCAGCAGCTCTGGCGGATATAATTCACCCCTCCACTTT; CDR3 protein: CASSSGGYNSPLHF
J gene: TRBJ2-7; CDR3 length: 15; D gene: TRBD2; V gene: TRBV3-1/TRBV3-2; clone size: NA; CDR3 DNA: TGTGCCAGCAGCCAAGATCAGCGGGAGGTCGGTGAGCAGTACTTC; CDR3 protein: CASSQDQREVGEQYF
J gene: TRBJ2-3; CDR3 length: 14; D gene: NA; V gene: TRBV9; clone size: NA; CDR3 DNA: TGTGCCAGCAGCGTAGAAGGGGACACAGATACGCAGTATTTT; CDR3 protein: CASSVEGDTDTQYF
J gene: TRBJ1-1; CDR3 length: 16; D gene: NA; V gene: TRBV28; clone size: NA; CDR3 DNA: TGTGCCAGCAGTTTACGTATCAGGGGACTGAACACTGAAGCTTTCTTT; CDR3 protein: CASSLRIRGLNTEAFF
J gene: TRBJ2-7; CDR3 length: 15; D gene: TRBD2; V gene: TRBV19; clone size: NA; CDR3 DNA: TGTGCCAGTAGTATTCGGGAGGGGCTTCCGTACGAGCAGTACTTC; CDR3 protein: CASSIREGLPYEQYF
J gene: TRBJ1-5; CDR3 length: 16; D gene: NA; V gene: TRBV4-2; clone size: NA; CDR3 DNA: TGTGCCAGCAGCCAAGATGCGGGATATAGCAATCAGCCCCAGCATTTT; CDR3 protein: CASSQDAGYSNQPQHF
J gene: TRBJ2-3; CDR3 length: 17; D gene: NA; V gene: TRBV7-8; clone size: NA; CDR3 DNA: TGTGCCAGCAGCTCGTCGCCCTTAGCGCGTGACACAGATACGCAGTATTTT; CDR3 protein: CASSSSPLARDTDTQYF
J gene: TRBJ2-5; CDR3 length: 17; D gene: TRBD2; V gene: TRBV9; clone size: NA; CDR3 DNA: TGTGCCAGCAGCGTAGCGGGTAGCGGGGTGGTCCAAGAGACCCAGTACTTC; CDR3 protein: CASSVAGSGVVQETQYF
J gene: TRBJ1-1; CDR3 length: 13; D gene: TRBD1; V gene: TRBV9; clone size: NA; CDR3 DNA: TGTGCCAGCAGCGCCGACAGGGGCACTGAAGCTTTCTTT; CDR3 protein: CASSADRGTEAFF
J gene: TRBJ1-6; CDR3 length: 17; D gene: NA; V gene: TRBV30; clone size: NA; CDR3 DNA: TGTGCCTGGAGTGTAGATCCTTCTAGCTCCTATAATTCACCCCTCCACTTT; CDR3 protein: CAWSVDPSSSYNSPLHF
J gene: TRBJ2-3; CDR3 length: 16; D gene: NA; V gene: TRBV3-1/TRBV3-2; clone size: NA; CDR3 DNA: TGTGCCAGCAGCCCCCTCAGGTCACCTACCACAGATACGCAGTATTTT; CDR3 protein: CASSPLRSPTTDTQYF
J gene: TRBJ1-5; CDR3 length: 18; D gene: NA; V gene: TRBV30; clone size: NA; CDR3 DNA: TGTGCCTGGAGTGTAAGCAGGGCGGGACTGTATAGCAATCAGCCCCAGCATTTT; CDR3 protein: CAWSVSRAGLYSNQPQHF
J gene: TRBJ1-6; CDR3 length: 13; D gene: NA; V gene: TRBV28; clone size: NA; CDR3 DNA: TGTGCCAGCAGTGACCGGGTTGGTTCACCCCTCCACTTT; CDR3 protein: CASSDRVGSPLHF
J gene: TRBJ1-1; CDR3 length: 12; D gene: NA; V gene: TRBV12-3/TRBV12-4; clone size: few; CDR3 DNA: TGTGCCAGCACCTTTTCTGCGAACGGAGCTTTCTTT; CDR3 protein: CASTFSANGAFF
J gene: TRBJ2-3; CDR3 length: 12; D gene: NA; V gene: TRBV19; clone size: once; CDR3 DNA: TGTGCCAGCGGGGGTGGCACAGATACGCAGTATTTT; CDR3 protein: CASGGGTDTQYF
J gene: TRBJ1-1; CDR3 length: 12; D gene: NA; V gene: TRBV12-3/TRBV12-4; clone size: NA; CDR3 DNA: TGTGCCAGCAGTTTAAAGGGACTTGAAGCTTTCTTT; CDR3 protein: CASSLKGLEAFF
J gene: TRBJ2-7; CDR3 length: 16; D gene: NA; V gene: TRBV7-9; clone size: NA; CDR3 DNA: TGTGCCAGCAGCTTAATTTCCGGGACACCCGAATACGAGCAGTACTTC; CDR3 protein: CASSLISGTPEYEQYF
J gene: TRBJ2-1; CDR3 length: 16; D gene: TRBD2; V gene: TRBV9; clone size: NA; CDR3 DNA: TGTGCCAGCAGCCCGAGAACTAGCGGGAGTTACAATGAGCAGTTCTTC; CDR3 protein: CASSPRTSGSYNEQFF
J gene: TRBJ2-7; CDR3 length: 14; D gene: TRBD2; V gene: TRBV6-5; clone size: NA; CDR3 DNA: TGTGCCAGCAGTCGACTAGCGGGAGGGGTAGAGCAGTACTTC; CDR3 protein: CASSRLAGGVEQYF